These 31 T cell receptor beta chains share one sample of origin, sequenced in a study of control samples from healthy donors and cancer patients. Sequenced by immunoSEQ multiplex PCR; TCRdb stores in-frame clones only, minus some. The data show about 170,000 clones, about 91% seen once. The sequenced sample consisted of blood. These receptors were collected from a woman in her thirties or forties in good health.

This clone was found a few times. CDR3 amino acids: CASSGQGLGTEAFF. The CDR3 DNA reads TGTGCCAGTAGCGGACAGGGACTGGGCACTGAAGCTTTCTTT. The V and J genes are TRBV19 and TRBJ1-1; 8 nucleotides line up with TRBD1. The germline CDR1 and CDR2 sequences are LNHDA and SQIVND (reference sequence). V shed 6 bases and J 4 bases; nucleotides not matched to a gene: 7. CDR3 length: 14 amino acids.

A single count supports this clone. The chain recombines TRBV4-2 with TRBJ2-3, with D possibly being TRBD1 (6 bases). The CDR3 contains 15 residues. Germline V gene sequence: CDR1 LGHNA, CDR2 YNFKEQ. V lost 4 bases and J lost 2, with 13 bases in between. CDR3 region: CASSLGQNPTDTQYF. In nucleotides, the CDR3 is TGTGCCAGCAGCCTCGGACAGAACCCCACAGATACGCAGTATTTT.

The CDR3 protein is CASTDRGSSGNTIYF. In DNA form, the CDR3 reads TGCGCCAGCACAGATAGAGGCTCCTCTGGAAACACCATATATTTT. V and J are TRBV10-2 and TRBJ1-3; D is unclear. Germline V gene data show CDR1 as WSHSY and CDR2 as SAAADI. This CDR3 is built from 15 residues. Trimming pared 7 bases from V and 0 bases from J, leaving 13 bases between.

The J gene is TRBJ1-3, the V gene TRBV19; the match to TRBD1 covers 8 bases. This CDR3 has 14 residues. J was trimmed by 2 bases and V by 5 bases; bases with no gene match: 2. The V gene's germline CDR1 is LNHDA and CDR2 SQIVND (reference sequence). CDR3 DNA: TGTGCCAGTAGTCGGGACAGGACTGGAAACACCATATATTTT. Translating it yields CASSRDRTGNTIYF.

Worth noting for this clone: Other nucleotide sequences from this sample produce the same CDR3. This sequence joins TRBV5-1 and TRBJ2-3; D not resolved. V gave up 5 bases and J gave up 3 bases, with 4 bases separating them. The CDR3 sequence is 11 residues long. CDR1 is SGHRS, CDR2 YFSETQ, per germline. The CDR3 sequence is CASRVTDTQYF. CDR3 bases: TGCGCCAGCAGGGTGACAGATACGCAGTATTTT.

V usage is TRBV9 and J usage is TRBJ2-1; D possibly matches TRBD1 or TRBD2 (5 bases each). This CDR3 is built from 17 residues. Germline V gene data show CDR1 as SGDLS and CDR2 as YYNGEE. V gave up 0 bases and J gave up 3 bases, with 16 bases separating them. Here the CDR3 reads CASSVGRGGLDYNEQFF. In DNA, the CDR3 is TGTGCCAGCAGCGTAGGTAGGGGCGGGCTTGACTACAATGAGCAGTTCTTC.

This rearrangement joins TRBV3-1 (or the pseudogene TRBV3-2) to TRBJ1-2, with unresolved D. CDR3 length: 15 residues. Germline lookup yields CDR1 LGHDT and CDR2 YNNKEL (reference sequence). Trimming removed 0 bases from V and 0 bases from J, with 8 bases in between. The CDR3 DNA is TGTGCCAGCAGCCAAGAGGGAACTGCTAACTATGGCTACACCTTC. This sequence encodes CASSQEGTANYGYTF.

The chain employs TRBV4-2 and TRBJ1-2; tentatively, D is TRBD1 (5 bases). CDR1 is LGHNA, CDR2 YNFKEQ, per germline. The germline V and J ends were trimmed by 0 bases and 2 bases, with 10 bases remaining between them. This CDR3 has 15 amino acids. The CDR3 loop is CASSQDYGGNYGYTF. The CDR3 bases are TGTGCCAGCAGCCAAGACTATGGGGGGAACTATGGCTACACCTTC.

The chain links TRBV6-2 or TRBV6-3 to TRBJ2-5; 7 positions match TRBD1. Germline CDR1 is MNHEY and CDR2 is SVGEGT. This CDR3 has 14 amino acids. Losses at the gene ends were 5 bases for V and 7 bases for J; bases not matched to a gene: 10. The DNA of the CDR3 is TGTGCCAGCAGTGGGACAGCCCCTCGGGGGACCCAGTACTTC. Its protein product is CASSGTAPRGTQYF.

The CDR3 bases are TGTGCCAGCAGCTTGCTCCTAGCGGGGTTGGAGACCCAGTACTTC. Protein product: CASSLLLAGLETQYF. The chain employs TRBV5-5 and TRBJ2-5; 9 bases are a match to TRBD2. Unmatched junction bases numbered 6, after V lost 1 base and J lost 5 bases. CDR3 size: 15 residues. The V gene's germline CDR1 is SGHKS and CDR2 YYEKEE (reference sequence).

The chain joins TRBV6-2 or TRBV6-3 to TRBJ1-2; no definite D call. V lost 6 bases, J lost 6 bases, and 26 bases lay in between. Germline CDR1 and CDR2: MNHEY and SVGEGT. This CDR3 contains 17 residues. CDR3 nucleotides: TGTGCCAGCAGCTCGCCGGGCCCTCCGGTTATCGCGGATGGCTACACCTTC. Protein product: CASSSPGPPVIADGYTF.

The V and J genes are TRBV10-3 and TRBJ1-1; maybe TRBD1 (5 bases). The CDR3 runs to 14 residues. Trimming pared 3 bases from V and 5 bases from J, leaving 13 bases between. Germline V gene lookup returns CDR1 ENHRY and CDR2 SYGVKD. CDR3 coding DNA: TGTGCCATCAGTGATGCTGGGGGGTGGACTGAAGCTTTCTTT. It encodes CAISDAGGWTEAFF.

CDR3 sequence: CASSPGGRAGGRQETQYF. CDR3 in DNA: TGTGCCAGCAGCCCAGGCGGTCGAGCGGGGGGACGCCAAGAGACCCAGTACTTC. The chain links TRBV11-2 to TRBJ2-5, with 9 bases fitting TRBD2. Germline V gene data show CDR1 as SGHAT and CDR2 as FQNNGV. Trimming at V came to 5 bases and at J to 1 base, leaving 14 bases not matched to a gene. CDR3 length: 18 amino acids.

The J gene is TRBJ1-2, the V gene TRBV4-1; D gene ambiguous. There are 15 residues in the CDR3. From germline, CDR1 is MGHRA and CDR2 YSYEKL. V gave up 5 bases and J gave up 0 bases, with 13 bases separating them. As DNA, the CDR3 is TGCGCCAGCAGCGCAAGCGTTACGGCTAACTATGGCTACACCTTC. Translation: CASSASVTANYGYTF.

CDR3 DNA sequence: TGTGCCAGCAGTTCCGGAGATCCCCAGCATTTT. The encoded protein is CASSSGDPQHF. V is TRBV6-6 and J is TRBJ1-5; D is uncertain. The length of the CDR3 is 11 residues. V lost 4 bases to trimming and J lost 10 bases, with 8 bases between them. CDR1 and CDR2 (germline): MNHNY, SVGAGI (reference sequence).

As DNA, the CDR3 is TGTGCCAGCAGCCAAGTAGACAATGAGCAGTTCTTC. Its translation: CASSQVDNEQFF. The chain couples TRBV11-2 to TRBJ2-1; D remains ambiguous. Trimming cost V 5 bases and J 5 bases, with 7 bases left between them. Looked up from germline, CDR1 is SGHAT and CDR2 is FQNNGV. The CDR3 contains 12 residues. Looking up the rest from reference TRBV11-2 and TRBJ2-1 gives the full variable domain: EAGVAQSPRYKIIEKRQSVAFWCNPISGHATLYWYQQILGQGPKLLIQFQNNGVVDDSQLPKDRFSAERLKGVDSTLKIQPAKLEDSAVYLCASSQVDNEQFFGPGTRLTVL.

The V and J genes are TRBV18 and TRBJ2-5, with 9 positions matching TRBD2. The CDR3 sequence is 16 residues long. The germline V gene encodes CDR1 KGHSH and CDR2 LQKENI. V shed 3 bases, J shed 4 bases, and the junction held 9 bases outside the gene matches. The CDR3 DNA reads as TGTGCCAGCTCACCTCCAGCGGGGGGCGGGTCAGAGACCCAGTACTTC. Translating gives CASSPPAGGGSETQYF. Filled out from reference TRBV18 and TRBJ2-5, the complete variable domain reads NAGVMQNPRHLVRRRGQEARLRCSPMKGHSHVYWYRQLPEEGLKFMVYLQKENIIDESGMPKERFSAEFPKEGPSILRIQQVVRGDSAAYFCASSPPAGGGSETQYFGPGTRLLVL.

The chain is built from TRBV6-2 or TRBV6-3 and TRBJ2-7; D assignment may be TRBD1 or TRBD2 (5 bases each). Trimming shortened V by 5 bases and J by 7 bases, and 12 bases separated the two germline ends. Per germline, CDR1 MNHEY and CDR2 SVGEGT. The CDR3 consists of 12 residues. CDR3 in amino acids: CASSQGAREQYF. The CDR3 DNA sequence: TGTGCCAGCAGTCAGGGAGCACGGGAGCAGTACTTC.

As regards this clone: Other nucleotide sequences in the sample specify the same CDR3. V and J are TRBV12-3 or TRBV12-4 and TRBJ1-2; D unresolved. CDR3 length equals 13 residues. With 1 base removed from V and 2 bases from J, the gap between germline ends came to 5 bases. The DNA for the CDR3 is TGTGCCAGCAGTTTAGAGGTGAACTATGGCTACACCTTC. It yields the protein CASSLEVNYGYTF.

The rearrangement links TRBV27 to TRBJ2-1; the D is unclear. Trimming pared 5 bases from V and 4 bases from J, leaving 9 bases between. CDR1 is MNHEY, CDR2 SMNVEV, per germline (reference sequence). The CDR3 has 13 residues. The CDR3 loop is CASSIGWYNEQFF. For the CDR3, the DNA is TGTGCCAGCAGTATCGGGTGGTACAATGAGCAGTTCTTC.

This clone was observed a handful of times. V is TRBV27 and J is TRBJ1-5; possible D gene TRBD1, 6 bases. Germline values: CDR1 MNHEY, CDR2 SMNVEV (reference sequence). The CDR3 consists of 14 residues. The ends were cut back, 6 bases at V and 0 bases at J, with 9 bases in the middle. The CDR3 DNA reads as TGTGCCAGCAGCCGGGGGCCTAGCAATCAGCCCCAGCATTTT. Translation gives CASSRGPSNQPQHF.

The gene calls are TRBV7-8 and TRBJ1-1; 7 bases are a match to TRBD1. The V gene end was trimmed by 2 bases and the J gene end by 1 base; junction bases not matched to a gene: 13. Per germline, CDR1 SGHVS and CDR2 FQNEAQ. The CDR3 loop spans 18 amino acids. The CDR3 is CASSLTRPQGRGNTEAFF. CDR3 nucleotide sequence: TGTGCCAGCAGCTTAACGAGGCCACAGGGGCGGGGGAACACTGAAGCTTTCTTT.

The rearrangement uses TRBV7-6 and TRBJ1-4; 8 nucleotides align to TRBD1. The CDR3 loop spans 13 amino acids. The ends lost 5 bases at V and 8 bases at J; junction bases unmatched: 4. CDR1 is SGHVS and CDR2 is FNYEAQ in the germline V gene. Written as DNA, the CDR3 is TGTGCCAGCAGCGCGGACAGGGAAGAAAAACTGTTTTTT. Amino acids: CASSADREEKLFF.

This chain connects TRBV7-9 to TRBJ2-1; no reliable D call. V lost 5 bases, J lost 7 bases, and 6 bases lay in between. The CDR3 is 11 amino acids. CDR1 SEHNR and CDR2 FQNEAQ come from the germline V gene (reference sequence). As DNA, the CDR3 is TGTGCCAGCAGCGTAGGGAATGAGCAGTTCTTC. This translates into CASSVGNEQFF.

The chain carries TRBV11-3 and TRBJ2-1, with TRBD1 matching 10 bases. The CDR3 totals 17 residues. V gave up 4 bases and J gave up 3 bases; unmatched junction bases: 9. Germline V lookup: CDR1 SGHNT, CDR2 YENEEA. This CDR3 reads CASSSRRDRGHYNEQFF. The CDR3 nucleotides read TGTGCCAGCAGCTCCCGCCGGGACAGGGGCCACTACAATGAGCAGTTCTTC. Combining the CDR3 with reference TRBV11-3 and TRBJ2-1 gives the whole variable domain EAGVVQSPRYKIIEKKQPVAFWCNPISGHNTLYWYLQNLGQGPELLIRYENEEAVDDSQLPKDRFSAERLKGVDSTLKIQPAELGDSAVYLCASSSRRDRGHYNEQFFGPGTRLTVL.

The V gene is TRBV4-1, the J gene TRBJ1-1, with 8 nucleotides matching TRBD1. V gave up 3 bases and J gave up 12 bases; unmatched junction bases: 6. The CDR3 has 12 residues. Germline CDR1 reads MGHRA; CDR2 reads YSYEKL. CDR3 residues: CASSHGQGGSFF. Written as DNA, the CDR3 is TGCGCCAGCAGCCACGGACAGGGTGGGTCTTTCTTT.

This clone was found a few times. The V call is TRBV7-9, the J call TRBJ2-2, with 10 positions matching TRBD1. The germline gives CDR1 SEHNR, CDR2 FQNEAQ (reference sequence). CDR3 length: 15 amino acids. J lost 6 bases, V lost 6 bases, and 7 bases had no gene match. The CDR3 is CASRTGTGASGELFF. CDR3 nucleotide sequence: TGTGCCAGCAGAACCGGGACAGGGGCATCCGGGGAGCTGTTTTTT. The full variable domain, its missing parts supplied by reference TRBV7-9 and TRBJ2-2, is DTGVSQNPRHKITKRGQNVTFRCDPISEHNRLYWYRQTLGQGPEFLTYFQNEAQLEKSRLLSDRFSAERPKGSFSTLEIQRTEQGDSAMYLCASRTGTGASGELFFGEGSRLTVL.

The chain combines TRBV4-1 with TRBJ2-2; D is uncertain. Looked up from germline, CDR1 is MGHRA and CDR2 is YSYEKL. Trimming left V 5 bases short and J 7 bases short, with 17 bases between. The CDR3 loop spans 15 amino acids. In DNA form, the CDR3 reads TGCGCCAGCAGCGCTCCCCTAAAGGGCGTCGGGGAGCTGTTTTTT. Translated, it gives CASSAPLKGVGELFF.

The V and J genes are TRBV5-4 and TRBJ1-1, with 8 bases that match TRBD1. This CDR3 spans 14 amino acids. With 4 bases clipped from V and 4 bases from J, the junction kept 6 bases outside the gene matches. The germline CDR1 and CDR2 sequences are SGHNT and YYREEE (reference sequence). The CDR3 sequence is CASSQPDRGTEAFF. The CDR3 DNA follows: TGTGCCAGCAGCCAGCCCGACAGGGGCACTGAAGCTTTCTTT. Using reference TRBV5-4 and TRBJ1-1 for the parts outside the CDR3, the full variable domain is ETGVTQSPTHLIKTRGQQVTLRCSSQSGHNTVSWYQQALGQGPQFIFQYYREEENGRGNFPPRFSGLQFPNYSSELNVNALELDDSALYLCASSQPDRGTEAFFGQGTRLTVV.

This clone appeared a few times. The chain uses TRBV19 and TRBJ1-1; D unclear. In germline, CDR1 is LNHDA, CDR2 SQIVND (reference sequence). The CDR3 sequence is 11 residues long. The germline V and J ends were trimmed by 2 bases and 12 bases, with 10 bases remaining between them. The DNA for the CDR3 is TGTGCCAGTAGTATAAGGTTGAGGACTTTCTTT. Encoded protein: CASSIRLRTFF. The variable domain in full, completed from reference TRBV19 and TRBJ1-1, reads DGGITQSPKYLFRKEGQNVTLSCEQNLNHDAMYWYRQDPGQGLRLIYYSQIVNDFQKGDIAEGYSVSREKKESFPLTVTSAQKNPTAFYLCASSIRLRTFFGQGTRLTVV.

The chain is built from TRBV2 and TRBJ1-2, with a possible D match to TRBD1 (6 bases). Germline values: CDR1 SNHLY, CDR2 FYNNEI. The CDR3 runs 15 residues. Trimming took 7 bases from V and 7 from J, leaving 22 bases between them. The CDR3: CASITPRGGIGGYTF. The CDR3 DNA sequence: TGTGCCAGCATTACTCCTAGGGGGGGAATCGGTGGCTACACCTTC.